This T cell receptor beta chain was recovered during a study of CD8 T cells in ankylosing spondylitis. Findings of the study overall: Earlier literature documents some of the motif variants in reactive arthritis synovial fluid and blood. Researchers reportedly found disease-linked clones significantly enriched in matched ankylosing spondylitis synovial fluid. Characteristic, it appeared, of ankylosing spondylitis blood was a TCR beta motif of roughly 8 highly homologous variants.

The TCR beta libraries were generated through quantitative 5'-RACE incorporating molecular barcodes. TCRdb independently ran MiXCR on the 5' RACE reads; one entry per CDR3 protein. The table lists roughly 150,000 distinct CDR3 sequences, about 7% of them singletons. For this clonotype: Its antigen is undetermined.

This CDR3 is 14 amino acids long. Germline V gene lookup returns CDR1 SGHTA and CDR2 FQGNSA. V was cut by 2 bases and J by 5 bases, with 7 bases left in between. V is TRBV7-2 and J is TRBJ1-6; D call uncertain. This TCR was sampled from a female donor with ankylosing spondylitis or in good health (not recorded which). Sequencing was performed on blood, either unsorted or a sorted T cell fraction (not recorded which). CDR3 DNA sequence: TGTGCCAGCAGCTTATCGCGGGATAATTCACCCCTCCACTTT. This codes for CASSLSRDNSPLHF.